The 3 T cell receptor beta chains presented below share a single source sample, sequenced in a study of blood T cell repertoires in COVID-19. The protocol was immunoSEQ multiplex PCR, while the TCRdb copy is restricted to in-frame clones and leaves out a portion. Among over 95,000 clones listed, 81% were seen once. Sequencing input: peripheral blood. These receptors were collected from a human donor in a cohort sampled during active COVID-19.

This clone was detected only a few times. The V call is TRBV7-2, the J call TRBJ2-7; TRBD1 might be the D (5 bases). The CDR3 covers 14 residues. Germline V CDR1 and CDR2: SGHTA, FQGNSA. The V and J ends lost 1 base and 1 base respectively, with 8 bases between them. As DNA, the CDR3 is TGTGCCAGCAGCTTAGGTAGGGGTTCCTACGAGCAGTACTTC. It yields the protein CASSLGRGSYEQYF.

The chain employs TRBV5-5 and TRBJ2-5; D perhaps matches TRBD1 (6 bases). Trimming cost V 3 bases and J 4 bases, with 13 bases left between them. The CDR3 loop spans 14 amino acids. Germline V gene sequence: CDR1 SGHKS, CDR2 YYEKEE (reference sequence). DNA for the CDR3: TGTGCCAGCAGCTCACTCCAGGGGCGAGAGACCCAGTACTTC. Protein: CASSSLQGRETQYF. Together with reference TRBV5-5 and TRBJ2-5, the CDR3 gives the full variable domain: DAGVTQSPTHLIKTRGQQVTLRCSPISGHKSVSWYQQVLGQGPQFIFQYYEKEERGRGNFPDRFSARQFPNYSSELNVNALLLGDSALYLCASSSLQGRETQYFGPGTRLLVL.

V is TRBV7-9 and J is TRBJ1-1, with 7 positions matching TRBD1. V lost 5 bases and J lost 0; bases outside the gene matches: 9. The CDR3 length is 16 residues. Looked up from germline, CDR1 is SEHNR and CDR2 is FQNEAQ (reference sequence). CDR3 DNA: TGTGCCAGCAGCCCCGACAGGGTGTTAATGAACACTGAAGCTTTCTTT. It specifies CASSPDRVLMNTEAFF.